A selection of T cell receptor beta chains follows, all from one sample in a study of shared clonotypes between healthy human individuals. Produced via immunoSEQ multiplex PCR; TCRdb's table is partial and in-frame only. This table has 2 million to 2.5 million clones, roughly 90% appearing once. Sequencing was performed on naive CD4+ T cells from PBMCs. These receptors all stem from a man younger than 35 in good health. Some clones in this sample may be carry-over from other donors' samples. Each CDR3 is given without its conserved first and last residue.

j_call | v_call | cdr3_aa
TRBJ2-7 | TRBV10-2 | ASMGGYEQY
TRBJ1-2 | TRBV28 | ASSRQGLVHYGYT
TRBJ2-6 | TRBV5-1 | ASSLVTAGANVLT
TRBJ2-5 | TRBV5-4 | ASSPGASGRQETQY
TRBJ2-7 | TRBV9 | ASSVDGSSYEQY
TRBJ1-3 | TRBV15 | ATSRTGIYSGNTIY
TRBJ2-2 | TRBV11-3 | ASSLSFPGELF
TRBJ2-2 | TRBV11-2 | ASSFEWAGVTGELF
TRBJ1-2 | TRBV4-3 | ASSQVRGPHGYT
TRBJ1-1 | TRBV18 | ASSPRNLGNTEAF
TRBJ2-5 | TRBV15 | ATSRGLAGGEETQY
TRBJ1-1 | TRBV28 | ASSLVRLKNTEAF
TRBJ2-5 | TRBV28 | ASSQQGAALGETQY
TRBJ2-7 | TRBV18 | ASSPPYPTYEQY
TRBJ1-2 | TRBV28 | ASSIRGPYGYT
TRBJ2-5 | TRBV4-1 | ASSQDSETGDETQY
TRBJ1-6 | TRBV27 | ASSIRALTAGHSPLH
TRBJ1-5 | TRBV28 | ASRIQGFGQPQH
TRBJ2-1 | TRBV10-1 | ASSDTWDTDSYNEQF
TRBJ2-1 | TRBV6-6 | ASSFTAYNEQF
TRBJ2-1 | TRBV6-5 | ASSYLSRPNEQF
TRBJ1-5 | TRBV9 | ASSPGTGHQPQH
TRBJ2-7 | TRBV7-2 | ASSLARRGRDEQY
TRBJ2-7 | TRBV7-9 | ASSPGQGGYEQY
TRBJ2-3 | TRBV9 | ASSVWGQEWTDTQY
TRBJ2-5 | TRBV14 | ASSQVPSLRETQY
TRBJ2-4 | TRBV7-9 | ASSSGTALAKNIQY
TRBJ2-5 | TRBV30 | AWTKGLQETQY
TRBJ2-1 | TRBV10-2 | ASSNSGGSYNEQF
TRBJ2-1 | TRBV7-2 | ASSWREGRYEQF